This TCR beta chain was obtained from a study of shared clonotypes between healthy human individuals. Original data processing: Filtering of immunoSEQ junctional sequences could not match full-length read filtering. The method was immunoSEQ multiplex PCR; TCRdb's version includes in-frame clones alone and lacks a portion of them. That table supplies the V and J calls and clone size; D and trimming were determined from the DNA. The table lists some 790,000 clones, around 70% of them singletons, with around 1.7% in the top ten. Sequenced input: memory CD4+ T cells sorted from blood. Regarding subset: CD45RA-negative fraction. The source of this sequence is a woman aged 25 to 39 in good health.

The CDR3 DNA follows: TGCGCCAGCATCCCTGGGAGATCTAGCGGGAGTCGCACAGATACGCAGTATTTT. Its translation is CASIPGRSSGSRTDTQYF. The chain carries TRBV5-1 and TRBJ2-3; 10 bases map to TRBD2. Trimming took 6 bases from V and 1 from J; bases not matched to a gene: 14. CDR1 is SGHRS, CDR2 YFSETQ, per germline. This CDR3 region has 18 residues. Looking up the rest from reference TRBV5-1 and TRBJ2-3 gives the full variable domain: KAGVTQTPRYLIKTRGQQVTLSCSPISGHRSVSWYQQTPGQGLQFLFEYFSETQRNKGNFPGRFSGRQFSNSRSEMNVSTLELGDSALYLCASIPGRSSGSRTDTQYFGPGTRLTVL.